The 5 T cell receptor beta chains in this list originate from one sample, sequenced in a study of cytomegalovirus exposure and HLA in healthy donors. Primers included in the PCR were 60 Vbeta and 13 Jbeta primers. The repertoire was sequenced with immunoSEQ multiplex PCR; TCRdb's copy has only in-frame clones and lacks some. Of about 90,000 clones in the sample, 76% were seen once. Sequencing was performed on PBMCs. These receptors originate from a woman aged 60-75 years in good health and CMV-seropositive.

The rearrangement uses TRBV18 and TRBJ2-1; TRBD2 might be the D (5 bases). This CDR3 is 17 amino acids long. From germline, CDR1 is KGHSH and CDR2 LQKENI. V was clipped by 0 bases and J by 4 bases, with 16 bases between them. This CDR3 is CASSPPRASSHYNEQFF. The CDR3 DNA reads TGTGCCAGCTCACCACCGAGGGCGTCATCCCATTACAATGAGCAGTTCTTC.

This clone was seen many times. V and J are TRBV7-2 and TRBJ1-4; no reliable D call. The CDR3 has 13 residues. CDR1 is SGHTA and CDR2 is FQGNSA in the germline V gene. V was trimmed by 3 bases and J by 2 bases, leaving 4 bases between them. DNA for the CDR3: TGTGCCAGCAGCTTCTCCACTAATGAAAAACTGTTTTTT. Protein: CASSFSTNEKLFF.

CDR3 in DNA: TGCGCCAGCAGCCATGATGAGGCCTCGGCCTTCGGGAACTATGGCTACACCTTC. Translated, it gives CASSHDEASAFGNYGYTF. This sequence joins TRBV4-1 and TRBJ1-2, with no clear D. The V gene lost 3 bases and the J gene lost 2 bases, with 22 bases spanning the gap. Germline values: CDR1 MGHRA, CDR2 YSYEKL. This CDR3 has 18 residues.

The chain is built from TRBV7-3 and TRBJ2-6; D may be TRBD2 (5 bases). There are 13 residues in the CDR3. Trimming stripped 2 bases from V and 12 bases from J, with 11 bases between. In germline, CDR1 is SGHTA, CDR2 FQGTGA. CDR3 nucleotides: TGTGCCAGCAGCTTAGAGGAACGGGGCGTCCTGACTTTC. Protein product: CASSLEERGVLTF.

This clone was found a few times. The chain employs TRBV27 and TRBJ2-7; D unresolved. V shed 6 bases and J shed 2 bases, with 11 bases lying between them. CDR1 and CDR2 (germline): MNHEY, SMNVEV (reference sequence). CDR3 size: 13 residues. The CDR3: CASSPVVPYEQYF. The CDR3 coding sequence is TGTGCCAGCAGCCCGGTGGTCCCCTACGAGCAGTACTTC.